The next 15 T cell receptor beta chains were all read from a single sample in a study of blood T cell repertoires in COVID-19. Only in-frame clones appear in the TCRdb table, and some are missing; sequencing was by immunoSEQ multiplex PCR. The table includes about 160,000 clones, approximately 90% detected once. Sequencing input: peripheral blood. The receptors stem from a man aged 30-40 years with COVID-19, enrolled during active disease.

The chain couples TRBV5-1 to TRBJ2-5; 8 bases are shared with TRBD1. In germline, CDR1 is SGHRS, CDR2 YFSETQ. J gave up 5 bases and V 4 bases, and 7 bases lay outside the gene matches. This CDR3 has 14 residues. The chain's CDR3 is CASSTGGSAETQYF. As DNA, the CDR3 is TGCGCCAGCAGCACAGGGGGGAGCGCGGAGACCCAGTACTTC.

The chain couples TRBV19 to TRBJ2-5; 8 positions agree with TRBD2. The V gene end was trimmed by 3 bases and the J gene end by 0 bases; junction bases not matched to a gene: 6. The CDR3 has 16 residues. Germline-derived CDR1 and CDR2 are LNHDA and SQIVND (reference sequence). DNA of the CDR3: TGTGCCAGTAGTATGAGTCGCGGGGGGTACCAAGAGACCCAGTACTTC. Translation gives CASSMSRGGYQETQYF.

V gene TRBV28 combines with J gene TRBJ1-5, with D perhaps TRBD1 (6 bases). The CDR3 extends over 13 amino acids. The germline CDR1 and CDR2 sequences are MDHEN and SYDVKM. V was clipped by 10 bases and J by 4 bases, with 14 bases between them. CDR3 protein: CATGQDGNQPQHF. Written as DNA, the CDR3 is TGTGCCACGGGACAAGACGGGAATCAGCCCCAGCATTTT.

The chain is built from TRBV4-1 and TRBJ2-2; possibly TRBD2 for D (7 bases). CDR3 size: 16 residues. Germline values: CDR1 MGHRA, CDR2 YSYEKL. V was trimmed by 7 bases and J by 5 bases, leaving 20 bases between them. The CDR3 is CASTPIGGQGTGELFF. The CDR3 DNA reads as TGCGCCAGCACCCCGATCGGGGGGCAAGGGACCGGGGAGCTGTTTTTT.

This chain links TRBV28 with TRBJ2-5; TRBD1 might be the D (5 bases). Trimming pared 3 bases from V and 2 bases from J, leaving 7 bases between. CDR3 length equals 13 residues. Germline V gene sequence: CDR1 MDHEN, CDR2 SYDVKM. CDR3 bases: TGTGCCAGCAGTTTGAGACAGCAAGAGACCCAGTACTTC. It codes for CASSLRQQETQYF.

This chain joins TRBV6-5 and TRBJ1-2; D is ambiguous. CDR3 length: 14 residues. CDR1 and CDR2 (germline): MNHEY, SVGAGI. The V end lost 0 bases, the J end lost 1 base, and 6 bases lay between the germline ends. The CDR3 here is CASSYSGSNYGYTF. For the CDR3, the DNA is TGTGCCAGCAGTTACTCTGGCAGTAACTATGGCTACACCTTC.

This chain uses TRBV7-2 with TRBJ2-3, with 11 bases matching TRBD2. Germline CDR1 is SGHTA and CDR2 is FQGNSA. The junction had 7 bases not matched to a gene; V was cut back by 2 bases and J by 6 bases. The CDR3 runs to 16 residues. CDR3 amino acids: CASSLTTSGSYDTQYF. The CDR3 region has the DNA TGTGCCAGCAGCTTAACCACTAGCGGGAGTTACGATACGCAGTATTTT.

The rearrangement links TRBV9 to TRBJ1-5; 8 nucleotides match TRBD1. Germline trimming cut 0 bases from V and 2 bases from J; bases unmatched to any gene: 4. CDR1 and CDR2 (germline): SGDLS, YYNGEE. There are 16 residues in the CDR3. This chain's CDR3 is CASSVGAGGGNQPQHF. The CDR3 DNA reads as TGTGCCAGCAGCGTAGGGGCAGGGGGCGGCAATCAGCCCCAGCATTTT. Full variable domain (remainder filled in from reference TRBV9 and TRBJ1-5): DSGVTQTPKHLITATGQRVTLRCSPRSGDLSVYWYQQSLDQGLQFLIQYYNGEERAKGNILERFSAQQFPDLHSELNLSSLELGDSALYFCASSVGAGGGNQPQHFGDGTRLSIL.

The chain employs TRBV4-3 and TRBJ1-5, with 7 bases that match TRBD1. Germline-derived CDR1 and CDR2 are LGHNA and YSLEER. Trimming cost V 0 bases and J 7 bases; bases outside gene matches: 6. The CDR3 extends over 15 amino acids. Written as DNA, the CDR3 is TGCGCCAGCAGCCAAGATATCCAGGGGGGACAGCCCCAGCATTTT. Its translation is CASSQDIQGGQPQHF.

The chain has TRBV28 and TRBJ2-1; D call uncertain. V was trimmed by 2 bases and J by 3 bases, leaving 5 bases between them. Germline lookup yields CDR1 MDHEN and CDR2 SYDVKM. This CDR3 has 13 amino acids. The CDR3 is CASSLGVYNEQFF. In DNA form, the CDR3 reads TGTGCCAGCAGTTTAGGAGTCTACAATGAGCAGTTCTTC. Looking up the rest from reference TRBV28 and TRBJ2-1 gives the full variable domain: DVKVTQSSRYLVKRTGEKVFLECVQDMDHENMFWYRQDPGLGLRLIYFSYDVKMKEKGDIPEGYSVSREKKERFSLILESASTNQTSMYLCASSLGVYNEQFFGPGTRLTVL.

J is TRBJ2-7 and V is TRBV7-9, with a tentative D call TRBD1 (6 bases). There are 14 residues in the CDR3. Trimming removed 5 bases at V and 6 bases at J, with 17 bases between. The germline V gene has CDR1 SEHNR and CDR2 FQNEAQ (reference sequence). CDR3 nucleotide sequence: TGTGCCAGCAGCCCGAACCGGGACACCTCCGAGCAGTACTTC. It codes for CASSPNRDTSEQYF.

The chain joins TRBV9 to TRBJ2-5; 8 bases fit TRBD2. Germline V gene sequence: CDR1 SGDLS, CDR2 YYNGEE. The CDR3 is 14 residues long. V dropped 4 bases and J dropped 1; count of bases not matched to a gene: 3. As DNA, the CDR3 is TGTGCCAGCAGCCCCCGGGGGGGCCAAGAGACCCAGTACTTC. It encodes CASSPRGGQETQYF.

V gene TRBV11-2 combines with J gene TRBJ2-7, with 10 nucleotides matching TRBD1. The V gene end was trimmed by 3 bases and the J gene end by 3 bases; junction bases not matched to a gene: 2. The CDR3 length is 14 residues. Per the germline V gene, CDR1 is SGHAT and CDR2 is FQNNGV. In DNA, the CDR3 is TGTGCCAGCAGCTTGACAGGGGGCGTCTACGAGCAGTACTTC. Encoded protein: CASSLTGGVYEQYF.

V and J are TRBV19 and TRBJ2-2, with D perhaps TRBD1 (6 bases). CDR1 and CDR2 from the germline V gene are LNHDA and SQIVND (reference sequence). The germline V and J ends were trimmed by 3 bases and 3 bases, with 11 bases remaining between them. The CDR3 runs to 15 residues. The CDR3 is CASSIRTDYTGELFF. The CDR3 DNA follows: TGTGCCAGTAGTATTAGGACAGATTACACCGGGGAGCTGTTTTTT.

The genes are TRBV12-3 or TRBV12-4 and TRBJ2-1; D unresolved. The CDR3 runs 13 residues. V was pared by 5 bases and J by 8 bases, with 13 bases between. The CDR3, as DNA: TGTGCCAGCAGTCCACTGAACCCCCATGAGCAGTTCTTC. Its protein is CASSPLNPHEQFF.